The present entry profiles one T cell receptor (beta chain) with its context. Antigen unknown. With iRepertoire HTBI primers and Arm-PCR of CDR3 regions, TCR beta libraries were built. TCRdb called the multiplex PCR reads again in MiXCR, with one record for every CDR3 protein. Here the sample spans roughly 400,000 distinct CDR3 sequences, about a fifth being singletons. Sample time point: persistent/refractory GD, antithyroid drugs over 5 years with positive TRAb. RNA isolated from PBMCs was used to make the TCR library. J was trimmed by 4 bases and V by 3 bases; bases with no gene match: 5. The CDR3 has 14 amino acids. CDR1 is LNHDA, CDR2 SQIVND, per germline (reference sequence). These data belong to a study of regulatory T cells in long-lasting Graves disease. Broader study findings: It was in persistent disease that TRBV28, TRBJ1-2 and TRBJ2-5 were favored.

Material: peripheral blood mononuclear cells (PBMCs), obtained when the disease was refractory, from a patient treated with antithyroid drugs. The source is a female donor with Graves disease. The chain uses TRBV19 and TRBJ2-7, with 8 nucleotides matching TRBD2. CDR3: CASSIRTSFYEQYF. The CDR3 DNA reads TGTGCCAGTAGTATTCGGACTAGCTTTTACGAGCAGTACTTC.